The clone carrying this T cell receptor beta chain occurred once. Its matching antigen is unknown. 5'RACE primed from the constant segment yielded TCR alpha and TCR beta cDNA libraries bearing sample barcodes and UMIs. Each CDR3 protein gets one entry after TCRdb re-called the 5' RACE reads with MiXCR. The table includes 270,000 or so distinct CDR3 sequences, roughly a sixth detected once. V lost 7 bases to trimming and J lost 0 bases, with 12 bases between them. This CDR3 spans 14 amino acids. The sample comes from a study of T-cell memory formation after mild COVID-19. General study points: Cross-reactive memory apparently joined, as some responding clones appeared in pre-infection memory.

The rearrangement links TRBV12-3 or TRBV12-4 to TRBJ1-2; D remains ambiguous. The receptor's source is a man younger than 35 who had mild COVID-19 (a few samples of this study predate the infection). Cell type and time point are not known. The sample was PBMCs or a T cell subset sorted from them (not recorded which). Here the CDR3 DNA reads TGTGCCAGCACCCTCATACTAGCTAACTATGGCTACACCTTC. Its translation is CASTLILANYGYTF.